Listed below are T cell receptor beta chains from one sample, sequenced in a study of blood T cell repertoires in COVID-19. Assay: immunoSEQ multiplex PCR; the TCRdb copy retains only in-frame clones and omits some. Seen here are around 200,000 clones, approximately 83% observed once, and the top ten hold 3% to 4%. Input material: peripheral blood. The receptors were gathered from a man in his fifties or sixties with acute or convalescent COVID-19. CDR3s include the opening cysteine and the closing phenylalanine or tryptophan.

CDR3 length: 13; V gene: TRBV18; CDR3 protein: CASSKGEGQPQHF
CDR3 length: 18; V gene: TRBV28; CDR3 protein: CASSPLGRGGSYNSPLHF
CDR3 length: 15; V gene: TRBV7-2; CDR3 protein: CASSLVRSLRNEQFF
CDR3 length: 14; V gene: TRBV5-1; CDR3 protein: CASSLGLLSYEQYF
CDR3 length: 16; V gene: TRBV28; CDR3 protein: CASSSGREDKHWAQHF
CDR3 length: 13; V gene: TRBV7-9; CDR3 protein: CASSLWGGTEAFF
CDR3 length: 11; V gene: TRBV9; CDR3 protein: CASNGPYGYTF
CDR3 length: 14; V gene: TRBV9; CDR3 protein: CASGAGTSYNEQFF
CDR3 length: 15; V gene: TRBV19; CDR3 protein: CASNSIAGGQLEQYF
CDR3 length: 15; V gene: TRBV19; CDR3 protein: CASSTGLAGAPTPFF
CDR3 length: 11; V gene: TRBV29-1; CDR3 protein: CSVDSHNEQFF